Below are 21 T cell receptor beta chains sequenced from a single sample in a study of metastatic and nonmetastatic thyroid tumors. TCRdb re-processed the PCR reads through MiXCR. The sample shows some 41,000 clones, about 3.3% of them seen only once. There were no patients who had received any treatment before thyroid surgery. Material for sequencing was blood. The receptors were sampled from a female donor with papillary thyroid cancer or a benign thyroid nodule (not recorded which). Some clones in this sample may be carry-over from other donors' samples.

This clone was recorded a few times. Written as DNA, the CDR3 is TGTGCCAGCAGCCAAACGGGCGTTCGCTCCTATAATTCACCCCTCCACTTT. It is translated as CASSQTGVRSYNSPLHF. The V call is TRBV6-2 or TRBV6-3, the J call TRBJ1-6; D gene unclear. The ends were cut back, 6 bases at V and 0 bases at J, with 15 bases in the middle. Looked up from germline, CDR1 is MNHEY and CDR2 is SVGEGT. The CDR3 covers 17 residues.

This clone has ten or more counts. The chain carries TRBV20-1 and TRBJ1-4; 12 bases align to TRBD1. The CDR3 loop spans 15 amino acids. Germline V gives CDR1 DFQATT, CDR2 SNEGSKA (reference sequence). Losses at the gene ends were 3 bases for V and 7 bases for J; bases not matched to a gene: 6. CDR3 sequence: CSASPGQGAGEKLFF. The CDR3 bases are TGCAGTGCTAGCCCGGGACAGGGGGCAGGTGAAAAACTGTTTTTT.

This rearrangement joins TRBV12-3 or TRBV12-4 to TRBJ2-2; D may correspond to TRBD1 or TRBD2 (5 bases each). V was shortened by 5 bases and J by 5 bases, with 12 bases between the two germline ends. CDR3 size: 14 residues. This chain's CDR3 is CASSLTRGTGELFF. In nucleotides, the CDR3 is TGTGCCAGCAGTCTAACTAGGGGAACCGGGGAGCTGTTTTTT.

This chain connects TRBV6-1 to TRBJ1-2, with TRBD1 matching over 8 bases. CDR3 size: 15 residues. Germline-derived CDR1 and CDR2 are MNHNS and SASEGT. V lost 5 bases and J lost 4; bases outside the gene matches: 9. This chain's CDR3 is CASSSSQGAAYGYTF. The CDR3 DNA sequence: TGTGCCAGCAGTTCCTCCCAGGGGGCCGCCTATGGCTACACCTTC.

This clone occurred many times. This chain connects TRBV12-5 to TRBJ2-1, with D possibly matching TRBD2 (6 bases). CDR3 size: 15 residues. Germline V CDR1 and CDR2: LGHNT, FRNRAP. The V end lost 4 bases, the J end lost 1 base, and 11 bases lay between the germline ends. As DNA, the CDR3 is TGTGCTAGTGGTTCCCTTAGCGGATCCTACAATGAGCAGTTCTTC. It is translated as CASGSLSGSYNEQFF.

The table lists this clone with a few counts. CDR3 DNA: TGCAGTGCTAGGATGACAGGGTATCCGGCTGGCTACACCTTC. Translated: CSARMTGYPAGYTF. This chain joins TRBV20-1 and TRBJ1-2; 7 nucleotides align to TRBD1. V trimming: 3 bases; J trimming: 7 bases; junction bases outside the gene matches: 11. Per the germline V gene, CDR1 is DFQATT and CDR2 is SNEGSKA (reference sequence). The CDR3 is 14 amino acids.

This clone was counted only a few times. The junction shows a germline mismatch at one end, possibly a read error. The chain is built from TRBV2 and TRBJ1-3; D may be TRBD1 (6 bases). The CDR3 has 14 amino acids. The germline gives CDR1 SNHLY, CDR2 FYNNEI. CDR3 loop: CASIRDISGNTMYF. The CDR3 DNA reads TGTGCCAGCATCAGGGACATTTCTGGAAACACCATGTATTTT.

This clone turned up a few times. Just one base apart from a much larger clone, this may be a read error. The CDR3 carries no conserved terminal phenylalanine or tryptophan, so it likely arises from a read error. This chain links TRBV11-3 with TRBJ2-7; D possibly matches TRBD1 or TRBD2 (5 bases each). The CDR3 consists of 15 residues. The germline V gene has CDR1 SGHNT and CDR2 YENEEA. The CDR3 spells CASILRPGTAYEQYL. The CDR3 DNA reads TGTGCCAGCATCTTAAGGCCCGGGACGGCCTACGAGCAGTACCTC.

Many counts were recorded for this clone. V gene TRBV7-6 combines with J gene TRBJ2-1; TRBD2 matches at 8 bases. J was trimmed by 0 bases and V by 5 bases; bases with no gene match: 6. Looked up from germline, CDR1 is SGHVS and CDR2 is FNYEAQ. The CDR3 is made up of 16 amino acids. CDR3 protein: CASSPLAGSSYNEQFF. The CDR3 DNA is TGTGCCAGCAGCCCTTTAGCGGGGAGCTCCTACAATGAGCAGTTCTTC.

The chain is built from TRBV29-1 and TRBJ2-7, with D possibly matching TRBD2 (5 bases). Germline V CDR1 and CDR2: SQVTM, ANQGSEA. CDR3 length: 14 residues. In nucleotides, the CDR3 is TGCAGGACCCTACCCCCGGGGAAGTGTTGCGAGCAGTACTTC. Its translation is CRTLPPGKCCEQYF.

This clone is labeled as medium-sized. The chain employs TRBV20-1 and TRBJ1-2; no firm D call. V lost 1 base and J 8 bases, leaving 17 bases between the germline ends. Germline CDR1 reads DFQATT; CDR2 reads SNEGSKA (reference sequence). This CDR3 is built from 14 residues. In nucleotides, the CDR3 is TGCAGTGCTAGAGTATTAATGGAATCGGGGGGCTACACCTTC. Translating gives CSARVLMESGGYTF.

This clone showed up many times. The CDR3 sequence: CASSQTPQGGVETQYF. Written as DNA, the CDR3 is TGCGCCAGCAGCCAGACCCCCCAGGGAGGGGTGGAGACCCAGTACTTC. This chain uses TRBV5-1 with TRBJ2-5; 7 nucleotides align to TRBD2. The length of the CDR3 is 16 residues. Trimming at V came to 4 bases and at J to 5 bases, leaving 14 bases not matched to a gene. CDR1 is SGHRS and CDR2 is YFSETQ in the germline V gene.

This clone was detected many times. V is TRBV29-1 and J is TRBJ2-5, with a possible D match to TRBD2 (5 bases). Germline CDR1 is SQVTM and CDR2 is ANQGSEA. The CDR3 runs to 13 residues. V was pared by 1 base and J by 5 bases, with 11 bases between. The CDR3 reads CSVEGSPGETQYF. The CDR3 DNA sequence: TGCAGCGTTGAAGGGTCCCCGGGGGAGACCCAGTACTTC.

This clone occurred a few times. This chain uses TRBV11-3 with TRBJ2-1; D possibly uses TRBD1 or TRBD2 (5 bases each). Germline CDR1 and CDR2: SGHNT and YENEEA. Between the trimmed V and J ends, which lost 2 bases and 1 base, there was a span of 15 bases. This CDR3 contains 17 residues. In nucleotides, the CDR3 is TGTGCCAGCAGCTTATATGCTGGGGGTGGGTCCTACAATGAGCAGTTCTTC. Encoded protein: CASSLYAGGGSYNEQFF.

Points on this clone: This may stem from a read error, because a much larger clone lies one nucleotide away. V and J are TRBV5-4 and TRBJ2-5; 7 bases are a match to TRBD2. This CDR3 has 14 residues. CDR1 is SGHNT, CDR2 YYREEE, per germline (reference sequence). CDR3 nucleotide sequence: TGTTCCAGCAGCCCACAGAGGCGGGGGGAGACCCAGTACTTC. It encodes CSSSPQRRGETQYF.

This clone was observed many times. This rearrangement joins TRBV6-8 to TRBJ2-7, with D possibly matching TRBD2 (6 bases). This CDR3 is built from 13 residues. Trimming stripped 11 bases from V and 1 base from J, with 15 bases between. CDR1 is MNHGY and CDR2 is SAAAGT in the germline V gene. The chain's CDR3 is CAGGTRLSYEQYF. Here the CDR3 DNA reads TGTGCCGGCGGGACTCGCCTATCCTACGAGCAGTACTTC.

This clone was seen a few times. The chain couples TRBV19 to TRBJ2-7; a possible D gene is TRBD1 (5 bases). The CDR3 consists of 13 residues. Germline V gives CDR1 LNHDA, CDR2 SQIVND (reference sequence). V lost 1 base to trimming and J lost 3 bases, with 7 bases between them. This chain's CDR3 is CASSIGQFYEQYF. The DNA of the CDR3 is TGTGCCAGTAGTATAGGACAGTTCTACGAGCAGTACTTC.

In this sample, this clone turned up many times. This sequence may be a read error, since a much larger clone differs from it by one base. CDR3 sequence reads: CAGSELAGGLDEQFF. Here the CDR3 DNA reads TGTGCCGGCAGCGAACTAGCGGGAGGGTTGGATGAGCAGTTCTTC. The chain carries TRBV13 and TRBJ2-1, with 13 positions matching TRBD2. The germline CDR1 and CDR2 sequences are PRHDT and FYEKMQ (reference sequence). There are 15 residues in the CDR3.

There are a few counts of this clone. The CDR3 here is CASSLSEGSGNTIYF. CDR3 DNA sequence: TGTGCCAGCAGCTTATCTGAGGGCTCTGGAAACACCATATATTTT. This sequence joins TRBV11-2 and TRBJ1-3; D uncertain. The CDR3 is made up of 15 amino acids. Trimming took off 2 bases at V and 0 bases at J, with 8 bases between the two ends. CDR1 is SGHAT, CDR2 FQNNGV, per germline.

The V and J genes are TRBV20-1 and TRBJ1-6; D uncertain. V was shortened by 2 bases and J by 6 bases, with 23 bases between the two germline ends. The CDR3 has 18 residues. The V gene's germline CDR1 is DFQATT and CDR2 SNEGSKA (reference sequence). The CDR3 DNA reads as TGCAGTGCTAGATCCACCCTAGCGGGAGGGCCCACTAATTCACCCCTCCACTTT. Its translation is CSARSTLAGGPTNSPLHF.

In this sample, this clone is medium-sized. The chain employs TRBV10-3 and TRBJ2-3; D is ambiguous. V shed 8 bases and J shed 4 bases, with 13 bases lying between them. The CDR3 length is 13 residues. Germline lookup yields CDR1 ENHRY and CDR2 SYGVKD. The CDR3 DNA is TGTGCCATCTCCACAGTATCGGCAGATACGCAGTATTTT. It is translated as CAISTVSADTQYF.